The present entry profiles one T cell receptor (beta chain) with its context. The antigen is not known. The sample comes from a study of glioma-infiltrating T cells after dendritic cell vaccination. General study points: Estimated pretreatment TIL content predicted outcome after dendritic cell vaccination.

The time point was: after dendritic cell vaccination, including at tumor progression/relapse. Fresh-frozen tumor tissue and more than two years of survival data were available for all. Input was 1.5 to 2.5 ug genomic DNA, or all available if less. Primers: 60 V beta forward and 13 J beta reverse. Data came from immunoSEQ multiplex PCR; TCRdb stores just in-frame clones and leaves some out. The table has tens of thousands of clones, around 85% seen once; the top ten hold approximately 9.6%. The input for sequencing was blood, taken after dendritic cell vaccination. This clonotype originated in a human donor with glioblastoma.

As DNA, the CDR3 is TGTGCCAGCAGCTCGGCGCGGGGAACGTTCAACTATGGCTACACCTTC. It translates to CASSSARGTFNYGYTF. The chain links TRBV11-3 to TRBJ1-2; no definite D call. CDR1 is SGHNT and CDR2 is YENEEA in the germline V gene. CDR3 length equals 16 residues. Trimming pared 4 bases from V and 2 bases from J, leaving 17 bases between. Full variable domain (remainder filled in from reference TRBV11-3 and TRBJ1-2): EAGVVQSPRYKIIEKKQPVAFWCNPISGHNTLYWYLQNLGQGPELLIRYENEEAVDDSQLPKDRFSAERLKGVDSTLKIQPAELGDSAVYLCASSSARGTFNYGYTFGSGTRLTVV.